Following are 17 T cell receptor beta chains from one sample sequenced in a study of shared clonotypes between healthy human individuals. Using immunoSEQ multiplex PCR, the repertoire was profiled, and TCRdb retains in-frame clones only, with some absent. The sample has hundreds of thousands of clones, 74% seen once. Source material: memory CD4+ T cells sorted from blood. Subset defined: CD45RA-negative fraction. The receptors come from a woman in her twenties or thirties in good health.

The chain combines TRBV19 with TRBJ2-4; D is possibly TRBD1 (5 bases). This CDR3 region has 15 residues. Trimming stripped 8 bases from V and 2 bases from J, with 16 bases between. The germline CDR1 and CDR2 sequences are LNHDA and SQIVND (reference sequence). CDR3 nucleotide sequence: TGTGCCAGTGGCCCCAGGGTAGGATCCAAAAACATTCAGTACTTC. Translation gives CASGPRVGSKNIQYF.

The chain carries TRBV2 and TRBJ1-5; D unclear. Trimming removed 1 base at V and 0 bases at J, with 7 bases between. The CDR3 has 15 residues. CDR1 and CDR2 from the germline V gene are SNHLY and FYNNEI. For the CDR3, the DNA is TGTGCCAGCAGTGAAGGACACAATAGCAATCAGCCCCAGCATTTT. This translates into CASSEGHNSNQPQHF.

The chain joins TRBV7-2 to TRBJ1-4; unclear D gene. The germline V gene encodes CDR1 SGHTA and CDR2 FQGNSA. This CDR3 spans 13 amino acids. The V and J ends lost 6 bases and 7 bases respectively, with 12 bases between them. CDR3 loop: CASSQYDVEKLFF. CDR3 DNA: TGTGCCAGCAGTCAGTATGACGTTGAAAAACTGTTTTTT.

The J gene is TRBJ1-5, the V gene TRBV19; D is unclear. V was clipped by 2 bases and J by 4 bases, with 3 bases between them. CDR3 length equals 12 residues. Germline V gene data show CDR1 as LNHDA and CDR2 as SQIVND (reference sequence). The CDR3, as DNA: TGTGCCAGTAGTATAAGGAATCAGCCCCAGCATTTT. This translates into CASSIRNQPQHF.

V gene TRBV4-2 combines with J gene TRBJ2-2, with TRBD1 matching 8 bases. Germline CDR1 reads LGHNA; CDR2 reads YNFKEQ. J was trimmed by 8 bases and V by 8 bases; bases with no gene match: 19. CDR3 length: 17 amino acids. CDR3 region: CASQIIKQGTGYGELFF. The CDR3 DNA sequence: TGTGCCAGCCAGATTATTAAACAGGGGACAGGTTATGGGGAGCTGTTTTTT.

In its sample, this clone was seen a few times. The chain employs TRBV25-1 and TRBJ1-1; no definite D call. The CDR3 runs 13 residues. Per germline, CDR1 MGHDK and CDR2 SYGVNS. Trimming cost V 1 base and J 5 bases, with 8 bases left between them. The DNA for the CDR3 is TGTGCCAGCAGTGAATTTAGCAGGACTGAAGCTTTCTTT. This codes for CASSEFSRTEAFF.

The genes are TRBV6-1 and TRBJ2-3; D may match TRBD1 or TRBD2 (5 bases each). Germline CDR1 reads MNHNS; CDR2 reads SASEGT. The CDR3 has 17 amino acids. V shed 3 bases and J shed 0 bases, with 16 bases lying between them. Here the CDR3 DNA reads TGTGCCAGCAGTGATTGGCGAGGGGCAGACAGCACAGATACGCAGTATTTT. Its protein is CASSDWRGADSTDTQYF.

V gene TRBV10-1 combines with J gene TRBJ2-1; no reliable D call. Germline V lookup: CDR1 WNHNN, CDR2 SYGVQD (reference sequence). Trimming took 0 bases from V and 10 from J, leaving 10 bases between them. This CDR3 comprises 13 residues. As DNA, the CDR3 is TGCGCCAGCAGTGAGTCTTGGGATCGGGAGCAGTTCTTC. It encodes CASSESWDREQFF.

This chain links TRBV9 with TRBJ2-1; D could derive from TRBD1 or TRBD2 (5 bases each). There are 14 residues in the CDR3. V was cut by 0 bases and J by 5 bases, with 9 bases left in between. Germline values: CDR1 SGDLS, CDR2 YYNGEE. The CDR3 DNA is TGTGCCAGCAGCGTAGCTTGGGGGAACAATGAGCAGTTCTTC. It specifies CASSVAWGNNEQFF.

This chain uses TRBV18 with TRBJ2-5; TRBD1 matches 9 bases. After removal of 3 bases from V and 4 bases from J, the junction contained 3 bases not matched to a gene. Per the germline V gene, CDR1 is KGHSH and CDR2 is LQKENI. The CDR3 runs to 14 residues. The CDR3 DNA sequence: TGTGCCAGCTCACCGGTGACAGGGGGAGAGACCCAGTACTTC. Its translation: CASSPVTGGETQYF.

The gene calls are TRBV19 and TRBJ2-5; unclear D gene. The assigned J gene may be wrong: the sequence end matches TRBJ2-7 better. Per germline, CDR1 LNHDA and CDR2 SQIVND (reference sequence). This CDR3 has 13 amino acids. Here the CDR3 reads CASSSQPSYEQYF. In nucleotides, the CDR3 is TGTGCCAGTAGTAGCCAACCCTCCTACGAGCAGTACTTC.

This chain uses TRBV4-1 with TRBJ2-7; tentative D call: TRBD2 (6 bases). CDR3 length equals 17 residues. V was pared by 1 base and J by 0 bases, with 16 bases between. Germline CDR1 is MGHRA and CDR2 is YSYEKL. The CDR3 bases are TGCGCCAGCAGCCAAGGTCCGGGAGAGGGACCCTCCTACGAGCAGTACTTC. This gives the protein CASSQGPGEGPSYEQYF.

The chain couples TRBV28 to TRBJ1-2; 9 bases map to TRBD1. The CDR3 length is 15 residues. After removal of 2 bases from V and 1 base from J, the junction contained 2 bases not matched to a gene. Per germline, CDR1 MDHEN and CDR2 SYDVKM. CDR3 loop: CASSLGQGYNYGYTF. The CDR3, as DNA: TGTGCCAGCAGTTTAGGACAGGGGTATAACTATGGCTACACCTTC.

The sample holds a few counts of this clone. The J gene is TRBJ1-1, the V gene TRBV2; 8 bases are shared with TRBD1. This CDR3 has 15 residues. Germline values: CDR1 SNHLY, CDR2 FYNNEI. Losses at the gene ends were 4 bases for V and 1 base for J; bases not matched to a gene: 5. The CDR3 here is CASSGAGGWNTEAFF. CDR3 DNA: TGTGCCAGCAGTGGGGCAGGGGGCTGGAACACTGAAGCTTTCTTT.

This chain's CDR3 is CAISDWERGQETQYF. CDR3 coding DNA: TGTGCCATCAGTGATTGGGAGAGGGGCCAAGAGACCCAGTACTTC. The genes are TRBV10-3 and TRBJ2-5, with D perhaps TRBD1 or TRBD2 (5 bases each). V was trimmed by 3 bases and J by 1 base, leaving 12 bases between them. The CDR3 is 15 residues long. Germline V gene data show CDR1 as ENHRY and CDR2 as SYGVKD.

Worth noting for this clone: At the DNA level, this CDR3 is encoded by other sequences in the same sample as well. V is TRBV28 and J is TRBJ2-5; D might be TRBD1 or TRBD2, each matching 7 bases. The CDR3 spans 14 residues. V was pared by 3 bases and J by 4 bases, with 12 bases between. CDR1 is MDHEN, CDR2 SYDVKM, per germline. The CDR3 loop reads CASSLPGGGETQYF. CDR3 nucleotide sequence: TGTGCCAGCAGTTTGCCAGGGGGGGGAGAGACCCAGTACTTC.

In this sample, this clone turned up a few times. The chain has TRBV13 and TRBJ1-5; D not resolved. Germline V gives CDR1 PRHDT, CDR2 FYEKMQ (reference sequence). Trimming pared 3 bases from V and 1 base from J, leaving 4 bases between. CDR3 length: 13 amino acids. CDR3 DNA: TGTGCCAGCAGCTTTGGGAGCAATCAGCCCCAGCATTTT. Amino acids: CASSFGSNQPQHF.